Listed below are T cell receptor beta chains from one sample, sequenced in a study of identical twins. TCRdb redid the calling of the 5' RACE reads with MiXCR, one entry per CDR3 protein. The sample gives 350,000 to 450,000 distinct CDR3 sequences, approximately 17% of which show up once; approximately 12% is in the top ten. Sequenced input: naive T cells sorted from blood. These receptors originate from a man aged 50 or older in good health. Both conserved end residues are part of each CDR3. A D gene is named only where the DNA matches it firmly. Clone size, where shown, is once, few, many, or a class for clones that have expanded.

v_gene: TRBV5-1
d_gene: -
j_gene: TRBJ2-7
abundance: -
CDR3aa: CASSSYGYEQYF
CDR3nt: TGCGCCAGCAGCTCGTACGGCTACGAGCAGTACTTC

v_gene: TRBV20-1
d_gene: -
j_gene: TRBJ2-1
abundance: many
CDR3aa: CSARVGPNRSGEQFF
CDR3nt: TGCAGTGCTAGAGTCGGTCCAAACCGCAGTGGTGAGCAGTTCTTC

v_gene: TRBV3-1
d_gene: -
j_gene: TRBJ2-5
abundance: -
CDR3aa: CASSLRDYQETQYF
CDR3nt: TGTGCCAGCAGCCTTAGGGACTACCAAGAGACCCAGTACTTC

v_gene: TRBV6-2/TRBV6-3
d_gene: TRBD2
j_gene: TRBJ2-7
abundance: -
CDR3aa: CASSPGLAGVHEQYF
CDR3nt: TGTGCCAGCAGTCCGGGACTAGCGGGAGTGCACGAGCAGTACTTC

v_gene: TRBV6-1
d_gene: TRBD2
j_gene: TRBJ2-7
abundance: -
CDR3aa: CASRKREGSYEQYF
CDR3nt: TGTGCCAGCAGGAAGCGGGAGGGGTCCTACGAGCAGTACTTC

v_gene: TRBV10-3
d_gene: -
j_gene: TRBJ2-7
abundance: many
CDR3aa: CAAGTARYEQYF
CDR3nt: TGTGCCGCGGGGACAGCTCGCTACGAGCAGTACTTC

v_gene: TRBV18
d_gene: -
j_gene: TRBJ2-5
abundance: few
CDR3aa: CASSSGNQETQYF
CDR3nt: TGTGCCAGCTCAAGCGGAAACCAAGAGACCCAGTACTTC

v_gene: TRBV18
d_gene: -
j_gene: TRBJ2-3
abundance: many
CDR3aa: CASSIDSASTDTQYF
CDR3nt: TGTGCCAGCTCAATCGACAGTGCTAGCACAGATACGCAGTATTTT

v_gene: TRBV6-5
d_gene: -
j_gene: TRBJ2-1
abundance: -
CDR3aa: CASSYSRYNEQFF
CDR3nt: TGTGCCAGCAGTTACTCCCGGTACAATGAGCAGTTCTTC

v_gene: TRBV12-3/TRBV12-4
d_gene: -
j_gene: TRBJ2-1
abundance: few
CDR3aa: CASSLSQVHEQFF
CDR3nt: TGTGCCAGCAGCCTATCCCAGGTACATGAGCAGTTCTTC

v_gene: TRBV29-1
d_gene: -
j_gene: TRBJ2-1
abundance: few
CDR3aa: CSVVRGVDEQFF
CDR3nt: TGCAGCGTTGTCAGGGGGGTAGATGAGCAGTTCTTC

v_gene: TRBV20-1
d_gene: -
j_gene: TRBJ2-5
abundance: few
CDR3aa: CSASYWSQETQYF
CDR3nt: TGCAGTGCTAGCTATTGGTCCCAAGAGACCCAGTACTTC